One TCR beta chain is described in this entry. The data originate from a study of blood T cell repertoires in COVID-19. Turning to the study itself: The origin of the acute and convalescent COVID-19 samples was the United States, Italy and Spain. T cells, B-cell-depleted T cells, or PBMCs provided the cDNA or gDNA that served as material.

Germline lookup yields CDR1 SGHRS and CDR2 YFSETQ. This CDR3 is 16 amino acids long. Trimming removed 0 bases at V and 4 bases at J, with 14 bases between. Per the original methods: By means of reference gene primer amplification, nucleated cell counts were estimated. Generated by immunoSEQ multiplex PCR, the TCRdb table keeps only in-frame clones and is missing some. D and trimming were read from the DNA, whereas the V and J calls and clone size are those reported in that table. Of tens of thousands of clones in the sample, about nine tenths were seen once. The chain recombines TRBV5-1 with TRBJ2-1; D is unresolved. The sample consisted of peripheral blood. The sequence derives from a man aged 65 to 85 in a cohort sampled during active COVID-19. The CDR3 region has the DNA TGCGCCAGCAGCTTGGCCCTTTTAACAGCTTACAATGAGCAGTTCTTC. Protein sequence: CASSLALLTAYNEQFF.